This TCR beta chain was found in a study of blood T cells in healthy people across ages. Study outcomes and limitations: Diversity estimated from one million T cells was considered an underestimate. Among long-lived donors, naive CD4+ cells were more numerous and diversity higher than in aged donors.

It was with a sample-barcoded 5' primer and a J-beta primer mix that a second PCR of roughly 7 to 12 cycles was run. Every sample returned 3 million or more CDR3-containing paired-end reads. One entry per CDR3 protein results from TCRdb running MiXCR on the 5' RACE reads. The sample lists over 1.5 million distinct CDR3 sequences, roughly 52% occurring once. A note on this clonotype: Its antigen is currently unknown.

Every donor contributed 7.5 to 10 milliliters of peripheral blood by blood draw. The CDR3 sequence is 17 residues long. The germline CDR1 and CDR2 sequences are LNHNV and YYDKDF (reference sequence). This sequence originates from a woman aged 40 to 55 in good health. The V gene is TRBV15, the J gene TRBJ2-4; tentatively, D is TRBD2 (6 bases). The J call may not be correct, given that the DNA end is closer to TRBJ2-5. Source material: blood. Here the CDR3 reads CATSRKGVGLMLETQYF. Here the CDR3 DNA reads TGTGCCACCAGCAGAAAGGGTGTGGGACTTATGCTAGAGACCCAGTACTTC.